The 17 T cell receptor beta chains presented below share a single source sample, sequenced in a study of Ad26.COV2.S vaccination and SARS-CoV-2 variants. The method was immunoSEQ multiplex PCR; TCRdb's version includes in-frame clones alone and lacks a portion of them. The sample gives hundreds of thousands of clones, 89% of which show up once; approximately 1.5% is in the top ten. Specified treatment: about 20 received Ad26.COV2.S at low or high dose, single or two shots; about 5 received placebo; per-sample allocation not given. Specimens were obtained on day 63 following the first vaccine or placebo injection. The source was peripheral blood, collected in a trial of Ad26.COV2.S vaccine versus placebo. These TCRs come from a person between 18 and 60 years old who received the Ad26.COV2.S COVID-19 vaccine or a placebo.

This chain uses TRBV11-2 with TRBJ2-5; 10 bases match TRBD2. Germline V lookup: CDR1 SGHAT, CDR2 FQNNGV. This CDR3 region has 18 residues. The J segment lost 5 bases and the V segment lost 0 bases, leaving 12 bases of the junction unmatched. The CDR3 bases are TGTGCCAGCAGCTTAGATGTTGTCCGAGCGGGGGGGTGGGAGACCCAGTACTTC. Protein sequence: CASSLDVVRAGGWETQYF.

The chain employs TRBV6-5 and TRBJ2-2; TRBD1 is a possible D gene (6 bases). V was cut by 2 bases and J by 0 bases, with 7 bases left in between. The CDR3 consists of 15 residues. Germline CDR1 reads MNHEY; CDR2 reads SVGAGI. The DNA for the CDR3 is TGTGCCAGCAGTTACACAGGGTCGAACACCGGGGAGCTGTTTTTT. This translates into CASSYTGSNTGELFF.

The genes are TRBV5-1 and TRBJ2-3; 8 bases are a match to TRBD1. In germline, CDR1 is SGHRS, CDR2 YFSETQ. The CDR3 extends over 16 amino acids. Trimming removed 5 bases from V and 8 bases from J; junction bases left unmatched: 16. The CDR3 loop reads CASSPGQETFGGTQYF. CDR3 DNA: TGCGCCAGCAGTCCGGGACAGGAAACCTTCGGGGGTACGCAGTATTTT. The variable domain in full, completed from reference TRBV5-1 and TRBJ2-3, reads KAGVTQTPRYLIKTRGQQVTLSCSPISGHRSVSWYQQTPGQGLQFLFEYFSETQRNKGNFPGRFSGRQFSNSRSEMNVSTLELGDSALYLCASSPGQETFGGTQYFGPGTRLTVL.

For this clone: This sample also contains other DNA sequences that code for the same CDR3. The gene calls are TRBV5-1 and TRBJ2-2; D may be TRBD1 (5 bases). Per the germline V gene, CDR1 is SGHRS and CDR2 is YFSETQ. The CDR3 is made up of 15 amino acids. Trimming removed 2 bases at V and 0 bases at J, with 8 bases between. CDR3 sequence (DNA): TGCGCCAGCAGCTTAGCAGGGTCGAACACCGGGGAGCTGTTTTTT. It encodes CASSLAGSNTGELFF.

A remark on this clone: The sample holds other DNA sequences that translate to the same CDR3. The V and J genes are TRBV18 and TRBJ2-7; TRBD1 agrees at 8 bases. CDR1 is KGHSH and CDR2 is LQKENI in the germline V gene. The length of the CDR3 is 14 residues. V trimming: 2 bases; J trimming: 2 bases; junction bases outside the gene matches: 2. CDR3 sequence (DNA): TGTGCCAGCTCACCAGGGACAGGACCCTACGAGCAGTACTTC. Encoded protein: CASSPGTGPYEQYF. The full variable domain, rest sourced from reference TRBV18 and TRBJ2-7, is NAGVMQNPRHLVRRRGQEARLRCSPMKGHSHVYWYRQLPEEGLKFMVYLQKENIIDESGMPKERFSAEFPKEGPSILRIQQVVRGDSAAYFCASSPGTGPYEQYFGPGTRLTVT.

This CDR3 is CASQAGGPYNEQFF. Written as DNA, the CDR3 is TGTGCCAGCCAAGCGGGGGGACCCTACAATGAGCAGTTCTTC. The chain carries TRBV27 and TRBJ2-1; 9 bases match TRBD2. The junction had 4 bases not matched to a gene; V was cut back by 8 bases and J by 2 bases. Germline V gene data show CDR1 as MNHEY and CDR2 as SMNVEV (reference sequence). The CDR3 spans 14 residues.

This clone has more than one count but fewer than ten. V usage is TRBV5-1 and J usage is TRBJ1-2; maybe TRBD1 (5 bases). The CDR3 covers 16 residues. Per germline, CDR1 SGHRS and CDR2 YFSETQ. The V gene lost 3 bases and the J gene lost 0 bases, with 15 bases spanning the gap. The CDR3, as DNA: TGCGCCAGCAGCTCACCGGGAGGGGTCGCTAACTATGGCTACACCTTC. Encoded protein: CASSSPGGVANYGYTF. The variable domain in full, completed from reference TRBV5-1 and TRBJ1-2, reads KAGVTQTPRYLIKTRGQQVTLSCSPISGHRSVSWYQQTPGQGLQFLFEYFSETQRNKGNFPGRFSGRQFSNSRSEMNVSTLELGDSALYLCASSSPGGVANYGYTFGSGTRLTVV.

This chain joins TRBV27 and TRBJ1-2; tentative D call: TRBD1 (6 bases). The length of the CDR3 is 13 residues. Deletions cut 5 bases from V and 7 bases from J, with 14 bases between. Germline V gives CDR1 MNHEY, CDR2 SMNVEV (reference sequence). CDR3 in DNA: TGTGCCAGCAGTCAGGACCGGACAGTTGGCTACACCTTC. This gives the protein CASSQDRTVGYTF.

The V and J genes are TRBV15 and TRBJ1-6; the match to TRBD1 covers 7 bases. V trimming: 3 bases; J trimming: 7 bases; junction bases outside the gene matches: 3. CDR3 length: 14 amino acids. Germline CDR1 and CDR2: LNHNV and YYDKDF (reference sequence). CDR3 amino acids: CATSRDRKNSPLHF. The CDR3 region has the DNA TGTGCCACCAGCAGGGACAGGAAAAATTCACCCCTCCACTTT.

For the CDR3, the DNA is TGTGCCAGCTCACTAGCGGGAGGTTCTTACTACGAGCAGTACTTC. Protein: CASSLAGGSYYEQYF. This sequence joins TRBV18 and TRBJ2-7; the match to TRBD2 covers 10 bases. The length of the CDR3 is 15 residues. V lost 4 bases to trimming and J lost 3 bases; unmatched junction nucleotides: 6. Germline values: CDR1 KGHSH, CDR2 LQKENI.

The genes are TRBV19 and TRBJ1-2; D remains ambiguous. The CDR3 sequence is 16 residues long. In germline, CDR1 is LNHDA, CDR2 SQIVND (reference sequence). The V gene lost 5 bases and the J gene lost 1 base, with 17 bases spanning the gap. The CDR3 reads CASSGPPDGYNYGYTF. CDR3 DNA: TGTGCCAGTAGTGGTCCTCCAGACGGTTATAACTATGGCTACACCTTC.

A single count supports this clone. This chain uses TRBV6-2 or TRBV6-3 with TRBJ2-7, with D tentatively TRBD1 or TRBD2 (6 bases each). The V gene's germline CDR1 is MNHEY and CDR2 SVGEGT. The CDR3 has 15 residues. V was shortened by 4 bases and J by 3 bases, with 16 bases between the two germline ends. The CDR3 region has the DNA TGTGCCAGCAGTTTCAGGGGACTTCACCGCTACGAGCAGTACTTC. Protein: CASSFRGLHRYEQYF.

The CDR3 spells CAWSVPLAELSTDTQYF. The CDR3 DNA sequence: TGTGCCTGGAGTGTTCCACTAGCGGAGCTTAGCACAGATACGCAGTATTTT. J is TRBJ2-3 and V is TRBV30, with 8 bases lining up with TRBD2. In germline, CDR1 is GTSNPN, CDR2 SVGIG (reference sequence). The CDR3 sequence is 17 residues long. V gave up 0 bases and J gave up 0 bases; unmatched junction bases: 8. The variable domain in full, with the rest retrieved from reference TRBV30 and TRBJ2-3, is SQTIHQWPATLVQPVGSPLSLECTVEGTSNPNLYWYRQAAGRGLQLLFYSVGIGQISSEVPQNLSASRPQDRQFILSSKKLLLSDSGFYLCAWSVPLAELSTDTQYFGPGTRLTVL.

The rearrangement joins TRBV27 to TRBJ2-5; D might be TRBD1 (6 bases). The V end was cut by 2 bases, the J end by 1 base, with 8 bases between. Germline CDR1 MNHEY, CDR2 SMNVEV (reference sequence). This CDR3 has 14 amino acids. The CDR3 sequence: CASSLAGVQETQYF. Here the CDR3 DNA reads TGTGCCAGCAGTTTAGCAGGGGTCCAAGAGACCCAGTACTTC.

This chain uses TRBV7-3 with TRBJ2-1, with 7 positions matching TRBD2. V shed 1 base and J 6 bases; nucleotides not matched to a gene: 12. The CDR3 loop spans 17 amino acids. Germline assignment: CDR1 SGHTA and CDR2 FQGTGA. This CDR3 reads CASSLNRVSSGPNEQFF. The CDR3 DNA sequence: TGTGCCAGCAGCTTAAATCGAGTGAGTAGCGGGCCCAATGAGCAGTTCTTC.

This clone was seen a few times. The V gene is TRBV5-4, the J gene TRBJ2-7; TRBD1 agrees at 8 bases. The CDR3 contains 14 residues. Germline CDR1 is SGHNT and CDR2 is YYREEE (reference sequence). With 4 bases clipped from V and 5 bases from J, the junction kept 8 bases outside the gene matches. CDR3 sequence reads: CASSGQGLPHEQYF. CDR3 nucleotide sequence: TGTGCCAGCAGCGGACAGGGCCTCCCCCACGAGCAGTACTTC.

In the case of this clone: At the DNA level, this CDR3 is encoded by other sequences in the same sample as well. The V call is TRBV5-1, the J call TRBJ2-7; 10 bases agree with TRBD2. V lost 0 bases to trimming and J lost 3 bases; unmatched junction nucleotides: 3. The CDR3 is 15 residues long. Germline V gene data show CDR1 as SGHRS and CDR2 as YFSETQ. CDR3 bases: TGCGCCAGCAGCTTGGGGCTAGCGGGAGTCTACGAGCAGTACTTC. Its translation: CASSLGLAGVYEQYF.